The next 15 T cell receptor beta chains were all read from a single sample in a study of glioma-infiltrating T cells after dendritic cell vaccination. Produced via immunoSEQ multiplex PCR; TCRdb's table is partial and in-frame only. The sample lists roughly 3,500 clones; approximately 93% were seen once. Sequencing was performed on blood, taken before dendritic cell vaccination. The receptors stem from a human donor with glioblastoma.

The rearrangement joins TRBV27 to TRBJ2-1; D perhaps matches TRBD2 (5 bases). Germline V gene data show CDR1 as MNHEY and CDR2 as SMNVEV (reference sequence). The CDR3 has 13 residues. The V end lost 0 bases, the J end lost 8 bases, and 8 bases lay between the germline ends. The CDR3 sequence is CASSLSIGDEQFF. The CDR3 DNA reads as TGTGCCAGCAGTTTATCGATCGGGGATGAGCAGTTCTTC.

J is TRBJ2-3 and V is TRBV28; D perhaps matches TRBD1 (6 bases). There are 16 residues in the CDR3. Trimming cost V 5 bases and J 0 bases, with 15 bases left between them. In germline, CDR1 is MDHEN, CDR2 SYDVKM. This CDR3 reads CASSPFQGSSTDTQYF. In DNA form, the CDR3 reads TGTGCCAGCAGTCCCTTTCAGGGGTCTAGCACAGATACGCAGTATTTT.

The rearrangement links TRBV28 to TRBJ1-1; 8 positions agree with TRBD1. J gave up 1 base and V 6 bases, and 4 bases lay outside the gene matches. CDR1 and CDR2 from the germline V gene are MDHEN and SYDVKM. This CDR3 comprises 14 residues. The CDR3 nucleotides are TGTGCCAGCAGAAAAGGACAGGGGAACACTGAAGCTTTCTTT. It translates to CASRKGQGNTEAFF.

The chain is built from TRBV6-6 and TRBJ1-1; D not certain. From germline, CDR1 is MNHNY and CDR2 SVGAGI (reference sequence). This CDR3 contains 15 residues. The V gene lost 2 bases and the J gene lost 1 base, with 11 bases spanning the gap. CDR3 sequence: CASSYDYSPNTEAFF. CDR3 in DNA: TGTGCCAGCAGTTACGACTACAGCCCGAACACTGAAGCTTTCTTT.

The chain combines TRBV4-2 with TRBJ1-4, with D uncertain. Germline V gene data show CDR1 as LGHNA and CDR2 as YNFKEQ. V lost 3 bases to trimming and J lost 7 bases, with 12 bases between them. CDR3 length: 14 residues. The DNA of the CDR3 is TGTGCCAGCAGCCAGGAGTTGGGGAGTGAAAAACTGTTTTTT. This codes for CASSQELGSEKLFF.

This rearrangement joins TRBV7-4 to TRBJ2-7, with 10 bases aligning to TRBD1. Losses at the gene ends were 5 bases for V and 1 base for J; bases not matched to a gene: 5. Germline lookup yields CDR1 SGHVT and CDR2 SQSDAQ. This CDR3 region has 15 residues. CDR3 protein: CASSIGQGVSYEQYF. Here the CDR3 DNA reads TGTGCCAGCAGCATCGGACAGGGGGTGTCCTACGAGCAGTACTTC.

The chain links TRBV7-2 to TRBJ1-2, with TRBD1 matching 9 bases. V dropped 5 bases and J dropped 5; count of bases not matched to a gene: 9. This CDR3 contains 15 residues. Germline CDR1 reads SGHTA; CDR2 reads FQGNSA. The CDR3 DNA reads TGTGCCAGCAGCCGCGCGGGACAGGGATCATATGGCTACACCTTC. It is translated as CASSRAGQGSYGYTF.

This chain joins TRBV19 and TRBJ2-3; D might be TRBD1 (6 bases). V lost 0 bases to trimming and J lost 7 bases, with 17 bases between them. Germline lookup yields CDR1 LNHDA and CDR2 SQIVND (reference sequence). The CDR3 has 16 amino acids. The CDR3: CASSIDTTGGLNTQYF. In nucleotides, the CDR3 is TGTGCCAGTAGTATAGACACGACAGGTGGGCTGAATACGCAGTATTTT. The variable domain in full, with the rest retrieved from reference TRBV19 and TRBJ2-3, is DGGITQSPKYLFRKEGQNVTLSCEQNLNHDAMYWYRQDPGQGLRLIYYSQIVNDFQKGDIAEGYSVSREKKESFPLTVTSAQKNPTAFYLCASSIDTTGGLNTQYFGPGTRLTVL.

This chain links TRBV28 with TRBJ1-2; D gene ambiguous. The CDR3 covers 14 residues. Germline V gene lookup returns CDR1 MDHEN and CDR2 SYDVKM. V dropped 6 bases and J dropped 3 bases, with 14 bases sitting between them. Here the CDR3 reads CASRLRDRYYGYTF. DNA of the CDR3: TGTGCCAGCAGGCTCCGGGATAGATACTATGGCTACACCTTC.

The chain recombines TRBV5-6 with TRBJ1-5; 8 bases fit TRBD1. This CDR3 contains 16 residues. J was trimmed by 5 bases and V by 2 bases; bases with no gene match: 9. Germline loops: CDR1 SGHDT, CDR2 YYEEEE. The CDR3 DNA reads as TGTGCCAGCAGCTTCCGAGACAGGGGCCGGTATCAGCCCCAGCATTTT. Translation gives CASSFRDRGRYQPQHF.

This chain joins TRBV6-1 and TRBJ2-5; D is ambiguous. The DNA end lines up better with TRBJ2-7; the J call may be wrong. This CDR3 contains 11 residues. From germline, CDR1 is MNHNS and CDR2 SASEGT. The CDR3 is CASSENFEQYF. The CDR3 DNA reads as TGTGCCAGCAGTGAAAATTTCGAGCAGTACTTC.

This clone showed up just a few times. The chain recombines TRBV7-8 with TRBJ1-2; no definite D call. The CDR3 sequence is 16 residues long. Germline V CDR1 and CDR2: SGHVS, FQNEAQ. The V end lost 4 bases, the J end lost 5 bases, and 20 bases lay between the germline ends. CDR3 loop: CASSSLQLSSGYGYTF. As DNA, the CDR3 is TGTGCCAGCAGCTCCCTACAGTTATCCAGTGGGTATGGCTACACCTTC. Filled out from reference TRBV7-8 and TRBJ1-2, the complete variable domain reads GAGVSQSPRYKVAKRGQDVALRCDPISGHVSLFWYQQALGQGPEFLTYFQNEAQLDKSGLPSDRFFAERPEGSVSTLKIQRTQQEDSAVYLCASSSLQLSSGYGYTFGSGTRLTVV.

The CDR3 here is CASSSGTSGYNEQFF. The DNA for the CDR3 is TGTGCCAGCAGTTCGGGGACTAGCGGCTACAATGAGCAGTTCTTC. V is TRBV27 and J is TRBJ2-1, with 11 bases that match TRBD2. Unmatched junction bases numbered 2, after V lost 4 bases and J lost 3 bases. The CDR3 length is 15 residues. The germline V gene encodes CDR1 MNHEY and CDR2 SMNVEV (reference sequence).

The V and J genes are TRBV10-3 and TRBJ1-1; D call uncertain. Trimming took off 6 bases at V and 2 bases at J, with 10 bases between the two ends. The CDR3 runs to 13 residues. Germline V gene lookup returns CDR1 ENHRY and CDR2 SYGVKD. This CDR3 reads CAISLGVNTEAFF. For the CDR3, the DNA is TGTGCCATCAGCCTAGGAGTAAACACTGAAGCTTTCTTT.

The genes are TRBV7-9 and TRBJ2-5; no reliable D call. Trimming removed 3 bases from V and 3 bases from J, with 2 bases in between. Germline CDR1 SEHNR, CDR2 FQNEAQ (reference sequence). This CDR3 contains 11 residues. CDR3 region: CASSFKETQYF. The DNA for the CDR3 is TGTGCCAGCAGCTTCAAAGAGACCCAGTACTTC. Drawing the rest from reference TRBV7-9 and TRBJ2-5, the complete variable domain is DTGVSQNPRHKITKRGQNVTFRCDPISEHNRLYWYRQTLGQGPEFLTYFQNEAQLEKSRLLSDRFSAERPKGSFSTLEIQRTEQGDSAMYLCASSFKETQYFGPGTRLLVL.